The sequence of this T cell receptor beta chain was determined in a study of T cells in Graves' hyperthyroidism and ophthalmopathy. Study in general: Peripheral blood sampling occurred at initial diagnosis, before any treatment. Study-level results: Also found in blood were most expanded thyroid clonotypes above 0.001. Ophthalmopathy cases were set apart from stable hyperthyroidism by a 13 V-J model.

V was clipped by 1 base and J by 7 bases, with 11 bases between them. This CDR3 has 14 residues. This clonotype was seen ten or more times. Its antigen is not known. There were TCR beta CDR3 regions amplified from RNA transcripts. RT-PCR in the first round (using the HTBI primer set) targeted the TCR CDR3. MiXCR, applied by TCRdb to the multiplex PCR reads, yields one record per CDR3 protein. In the table there are under 350,000 distinct CDR3 sequences, 25% of which are singletons. Sequencing was carried out using blood. This receptor was obtained from a man between 40 and 49 years old with Graves' hyperthyroidism that later progressed to Graves' ophthalmopathy. This rearrangement joins TRBV12-3 or TRBV12-4 to TRBJ1-3; D not resolved. In nucleotides, the CDR3 is TGTGCCAGCAGTTTAGACAGCGTGGCGAACACCATATATTTT. It translates to CASSLDSVANTIYF.